This T cell receptor beta chain is drawn from a study of human T cells and chemical hapten exposure (dated by TCRdb to the early 2020s). About the full investigation: For sensitization, 2% DPC in acetone was applied to an approximately 2 cm by approximately 2 cm area of upper inner arm skin. Throughout the roughly 24-week study period, patients were also given weekly therapeutic DPC doses on the scalp. Libraries were pooled for sequencing, and per-sample TCR yields varied mainly because of small differences in library volumes within the pool. The study tracked peripheral blood TCR repertoire changes in vivo during primary and secondary sensitization to the hapten diphenylcyclopropenone (DPC) in alopecia patients. Blood for TCR sequencing was provided by twenty-nine alopecia patients at one to four time points (pre-sensitization, 2, 6 and 24 weeks). Most of the patients in the cohort were female, and the cohort covered alopecia areata with under or over 50% scalp involvement, alopecia totalis and alopecia universalis. Patch testing was done on the upper back using Finn chambers containing 0.01% DPC, and results were scored after 6 days according to International Contact Dermatitis Research Group standards. Patient blood was sampled pre-sensitization (week 0) and at 2, 6 and about 24 weeks after DPC sensitization.

The label giving this sample's time point can be read as: patch test 1, 2 weeks after DPC sensitization. According to the study, the label for this sample's treatment or condition signals: therapeutic diphenylcyclopropenone sensitization with weekly scalp DPC. Blood at each patch-test visit was drawn before the patch test was applied. To be eligible, patients had to be aged 18 to 70, diagnosed with alopecia and judged suitable for DPC therapy, while pregnant patients were excluded. Total RNA was extracted from unfractionated whole blood collected in Tempus Blood RNA tubes. Overall study results and their limits: Because all patients had alopecia, a presumed autoimmune disease, the immune response of the patients might differ from that of healthy individuals. Significantly more large CDR3 similarity clusters were formed by expanded TCRs than by pre-sensitization or healthy control sets, consistent with antigen-driven responses. Patch test score correlated positively with the number of PT1 expanded TCRs, reaching significance at thresholds 8, 16 and 32 but not at 4. DPC sensitization did not change how many TCRs were above 1 in 1000 frequency, and no evidence was found of alterations in global repertoire structure. After repeated subsampling, the strength of the expansion versus patch-test correlation and the threshold at which it became significant changed.

Note on this clonotype: Which antigen it targets is not known. No much larger clone exists at a distance of one base, and base qualities are not known.

Between the V and J ends, shortened by 0 bases and 0 bases respectively, the junction contains 6 bases. The CDR3, cysteine through phenylalanine, is 14 amino acids long. Just the 42-base CDR3 DNA is kept, in frame starting at base 1. CDR1 and CDR2 were assigned from the germline V gene as SGDLS and YYNGEE. Library preparation used RACE. For sequencing, a NextSeq 500 was employed. During library preparation, unique molecular identifiers were attached to individual cDNA molecules so that TCRs could be counted quantitatively and reproducibly. From each blood RNA sample, both TCR alpha and TCR beta chains were sequenced. Processing in the source paper ran as follows. The median number of TCRs per sample was over 85,000, ranging from roughly 23,224 to 690,600. V, J and CDR3 annotation of the TCR reads was carried out using the Decombinator software suite. To make PS versus PT1 abundance plots, every sample was subsampled to the same number of TCRs (28,000). Expanded TCRs were defined as absent before sensitization and observed at least eight times at the 2-week time point. TCRdb reprocessing: public reads trimmed at Q25 with fastp, clones called with MiXCR, in-frame beta chains kept. Every entry covers one CDR3 protein and lists the most common genes and DNA from its rows. None of the V and J calls come from the authors' own analysis; TCRdb made them. This sample holds 350,000 or so distinct CDR3 sequences; 5.5% to 8% were observed only once. The ten largest clones capture less than 10% of the sample.

The sequence joins TRBV9 to TRBJ1-2; matching of 5 bases hints at TRBD1 as the D gene. Sample: whole blood, taken in connection with sensitization to the hapten diphenylcyclopropenone (DPC). This receptor was taken from a woman younger than 35 with alopecia areata. Some clones in this sample may be carry-over from other donors' samples. The nucleotide sequence is TGTGCCAGCAGCGTAGGACAGACTAACTATGGCTACACCTTC. The translation is CASSVGQTNYGYTF. With all but the CDR3 taken from the reference TRBV9 and TRBJ1-2 genes, the full variable domain is: DSGVTQTPKHLITATGQRVTLRCSPRSGDLSVYWYQQSLDQGLQFLIQYYNGEERAKGNILERFSAQQFPDLHSELNLSSLELGDSALYFCASSVGQTNYGYTFGSGTRLTVV.